Given below is one TCR beta chain in context. Each subset's genomic DNA was shared equally among a number of immunoSEQ plates. As processed by the authors: Junction-only immunoSEQ data arrived without quality scores, meaning filtering differed. Assay used: immunoSEQ multiplex PCR; TCRdb lists only in-frame clones, some missing. Clone size and V and J calls were adopted from that table, with D and trimming inferred from the DNA. The sample shows about 480,000 clones, roughly 79% of them seen only once. The source of the sample is a study of shared clonotypes between healthy human individuals. Donors were healthy HIV-negative adults without recently reported acute infections or vaccinations. The donors were all Caucasian adults (living in Nashville, Tennessee). The CDR3 totals 15 residues. The V end lost 0 bases, the J end lost 0 bases, and 7 bases lay between the germline ends. Germline V gives CDR1 LGHNA, CDR2 YNFKEQ.

The J gene is TRBJ2-3, the V gene TRBV4-2; D unresolved. The sequenced sample was PBMCs. This TCR came from a middle-aged woman in good health. Some clones in this sample may be carry-over from other donors' samples. This CDR3 reads CASSQDSASTDTQYF. The CDR3 bases are TGTGCCAGCAGCCAAGATTCAGCTAGCACAGATACGCAGTATTTT.